This TCR beta chain is from a study of beta chain features in type 1 diabetes. Across the whole study: Healthy donors and patients had similar age, gender and cell yields. Overall study findings and caveats: Type 1 diabetes patients showed a moderate but significant shortening of TCRB CDR3s in all four CD4+ subsets. Diminished insertions and augmented deletions at VDJ junctions characterized type 1 diabetes patients. Any HLA-type effect on TCRB rearrangement remained unresolved here.

On this clone: No antigen is known for it.

Researchers reported sorting CD4+ naive, central memory, regulatory and stem cell-like memory cells via CD45RO/CCR7/CD25/CD127/CD95/CD27. What was sequenced were expressed TCRB transcripts, since all of the isolated RNA had been reverse transcribed. The table came from immunoSEQ multiplex PCR; TCRdb's copy has only in-frame clones and leaves some out. The sample lists tens of thousands of clones; more than 45% were seen once. The CDR3 loop spans 16 amino acids. J gave up 0 bases and V 5 bases, and 7 bases lay outside the gene matches. Germline-derived CDR1 and CDR2 are SGHAT and FQNNGV. The receptor was isolated from a young man with type 1 diabetes. The rearrangement uses TRBV11-2 and TRBJ2-3, with 8 bases fitting TRBD2. The sample taken for sequencing was central memory CD4+ T cells from blood. The chain's CDR3 is CASSPQAGASTDTQYF. DNA for the CDR3: TGTGCCAGCAGCCCCCAAGCGGGGGCCAGCACAGATACGCAGTATTTT.